This T cell receptor beta chain was documented in a study of T cell changes during pregnancy in multiple sclerosis. This CDR3 has 16 amino acids. Germline V gene data show CDR1 as SGHAT and CDR2 as FQNNGV. With V trimmed by 5 bases and J by 3 bases, 7 bases remained unmatched. The data were produced by immunoSEQ multiplex PCR, yet TCRdb's version contains in-frame clones alone and is incomplete. The repertoire holds about 74,000 clones, with approximately 90% as singletons. The sequence came from a female donor with multiple sclerosis, enrolled in a pregnancy study. The chain carries TRBV11-2 and TRBJ2-1; TRBD1 aligns across 10 bases. Sequenced here: peripheral blood, sampled before pregnancy. DNA of the CDR3: TGTGCCAGCAGCCGATCGCGGACAGGGGGCTACAATGAGCAGTTCTTC. It translates to CASSRSRTGGYNEQFF.